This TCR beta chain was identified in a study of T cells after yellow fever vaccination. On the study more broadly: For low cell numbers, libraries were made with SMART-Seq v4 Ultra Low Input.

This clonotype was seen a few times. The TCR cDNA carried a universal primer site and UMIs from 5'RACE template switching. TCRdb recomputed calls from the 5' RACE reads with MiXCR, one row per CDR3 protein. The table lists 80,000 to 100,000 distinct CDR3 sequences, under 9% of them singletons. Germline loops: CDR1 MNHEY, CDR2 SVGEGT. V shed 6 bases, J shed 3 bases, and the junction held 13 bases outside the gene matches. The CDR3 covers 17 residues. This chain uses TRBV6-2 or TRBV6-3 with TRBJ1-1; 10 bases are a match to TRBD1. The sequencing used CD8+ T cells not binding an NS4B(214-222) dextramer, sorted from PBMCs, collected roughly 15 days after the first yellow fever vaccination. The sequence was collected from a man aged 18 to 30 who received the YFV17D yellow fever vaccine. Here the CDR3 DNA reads TGTGCCAGCAGATACGGGACAGGGGATCTCCTGGACACTGAAGCTTTCTTT. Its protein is CASRYGTGDLLDTEAFF.